The present T cell receptor beta chain was sequenced within a study of OX40 agonist ivuxolimab in advanced cancers. Study-wide context: Patients with hepatocellular carcinoma, melanoma, renal cell or head and neck cancer made up the dose-escalation patients. One patient with hepatocellular carcinoma and two with cutaneous melanoma, three in all, had partial responses. General study findings and limits: On average, CD8+ T cells had more expanded clones than CD4+. Low levels of normalized T-cell clonal expansion also appeared in some nonresponders.

Germline CDR1 LGHNA, CDR2 YSLEER. Trimming removed 2 bases from V and 5 bases from J; junction bases left unmatched: 10. CDR3 size: 16 residues. As to this clone: Antigen unknown.

Some clones are missing from TCRdb's copy, which holds only in-frame ones; the method was immunoSEQ multiplex PCR. Here the sample spans tens of thousands of clones, approximately 82% being singletons. The sample was CD4+ or CD8+ T cells sorted from blood, taken in a trial of the OX40 agonist ivuxolimab. The J gene is TRBJ2-3, the V gene TRBV4-3; 7 bases are a match to TRBD2. The clonotype comes from an adult with an advanced solid tumor such as melanoma, head and neck, liver or kidney cancer. As DNA, the CDR3 is TGCGCCAGCAGCCAATACAGCGGGATTGTGGTAGATACGCAGTATTTT. Protein: CASSQYSGIVVDTQYF.